The clone carrying this T cell receptor (beta chain) was seen repeatedly, ten times or more. Antigen: not known. TCRdb re-called the 5' RACE reads through MiXCR, storing one row per CDR3 protein. Of 25,000 to 30,000 distinct CDR3 sequences listed, about 10% are singletons. These data originate in a study of early T cells in non-severe SARS-CoV-2 infection. Study outcomes and limitations: The VDJdb matching leaned toward anti-spike CD8 responses and overlooked private and CD4 specificities.

CDR1 and CDR2 (germline): SGHTA, FQGNSA. With 5 bases clipped from V and 5 bases from J, the junction kept 8 bases outside the gene matches. The length of the CDR3 is 15 residues. Sequences were obtained from whole blood. The chain combines TRBV7-2 with TRBJ2-5; 10 positions agree with TRBD1. This receptor was obtained from an adult who was a healthcare worker with PCR-confirmed SARS-CoV-2 infection or an uninfected control (not recorded which). Written as DNA, the CDR3 is TGTGCCAGCAGCAATAAAGGGACAGGGGAGGAGACCCAGTACTTC. Amino acid sequence: CASSNKGTGEETQYF. Full variable domain (outside the CDR3, taken from reference TRBV7-2 and TRBJ2-5): GAGVSQSPSNKVTEKGKDVELRCDPISGHTALYWYRQSLGQGLEFLIYFQGNSAPDKSGLPSDRFSAERTGGSVSTLTIQRTQQEDSAVYLCASSNKGTGEETQYFGPGTRLLVL.